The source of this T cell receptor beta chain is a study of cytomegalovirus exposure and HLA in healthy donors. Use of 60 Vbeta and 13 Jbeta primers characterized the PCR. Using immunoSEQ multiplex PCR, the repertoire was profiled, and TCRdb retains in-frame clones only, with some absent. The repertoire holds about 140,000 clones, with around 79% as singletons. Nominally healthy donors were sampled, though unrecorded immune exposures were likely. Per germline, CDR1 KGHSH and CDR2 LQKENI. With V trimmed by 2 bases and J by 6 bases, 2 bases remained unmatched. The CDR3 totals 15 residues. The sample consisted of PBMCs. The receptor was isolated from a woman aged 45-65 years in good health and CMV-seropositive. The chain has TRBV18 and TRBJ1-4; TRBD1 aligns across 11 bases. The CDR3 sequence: CASSPGQGAYEKLFF. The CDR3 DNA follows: TGTGCCAGCTCACCAGGACAGGGGGCTTATGAAAAACTGTTTTTT. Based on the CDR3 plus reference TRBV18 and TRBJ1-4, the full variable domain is NAGVMQNPRHLVRRRGQEARLRCSPMKGHSHVYWYRQLPEEGLKFMVYLQKENIIDESGMPKERFSAEFPKEGPSILRIQQVVRGDSAAYFCASSPGQGAYEKLFFGSGTQLSVL.